These 27 T cell receptor beta chains were all obtained from the same sample, sequenced in a study of T cells in Graves' hyperthyroidism and ophthalmopathy. Amplification of TCR beta CDR3 regions used RNA as the template. TCR CDR3 underwent first-round RT-PCR with the HTBI primer set. TCRdb reprocessed the multiplex PCR reads via MiXCR and lists one record per CDR3 protein. This table holds hundreds of thousands of distinct CDR3 sequences, 12% to 15% found once. Specimen: blood. The receptors here all came from a young woman with Graves' hyperthyroidism.

This clonotype was recorded many times. The rearrangement joins TRBV18 to TRBJ2-1; 10 bases map to TRBD1. Germline V gene sequence: CDR1 KGHSH, CDR2 LQKENI. The junction had 5 bases not matched to a gene; V was cut back by 0 bases and J by 9 bases. This CDR3 contains 15 residues. The CDR3 here is CASSPPGQGESEQFF. The CDR3 region has the DNA TGTGCCAGCTCACCACCCGGACAGGGGGAAAGTGAGCAGTTCTTC.

On this clonotype: The junction does not match germline at one end; this may be a read error. This chain joins TRBV27 and TRBJ2-1; D is unclear. Germline values: CDR1 MNHEY, CDR2 SMNVEV (reference sequence). This CDR3 spans 18 amino acids. CDR3 in DNA: TGTGACAGCAGTTTATCGATCCCCAGCCCGAGCTCCTACAATGAGCAGTTCTTC. Protein product: CDSSLSIPSPSSYNEQFF.

The chain links TRBV18 to TRBJ2-2, with D perhaps TRBD2 (5 bases). V dropped 0 bases and J dropped 7 bases, with 12 bases sitting between them. Per germline, CDR1 KGHSH and CDR2 LQKENI. The CDR3 length is 15 residues. CDR3 protein: CASSPPNEGSGELFF. The CDR3 coding sequence is TGTGCCAGCTCACCACCGAACGAGGGTAGCGGGGAGCTGTTTTTT.

The count of this clonotype is one. V and J are TRBV10-3 and TRBJ2-7; the match to TRBD2 covers 9 bases. Germline CDR1 reads ENHRY; CDR2 reads SYGVKD. V lost 10 bases and J lost 6; bases outside the gene matches: 22. The CDR3 consists of 17 residues. The CDR3 region is CATSRGLGELAGVEQYF. In nucleotides, the CDR3 is TGTGCCACCTCAAGAGGTTTGGGGGAACTAGCGGGCGTCGAGCAGTACTTC.

This clonotype occurred many times. The V gene is TRBV10-3, the J gene TRBJ2-7; no firm D call. V shed 2 bases and J shed 0 bases, with 8 bases lying between them. The CDR3 is 14 residues long. CDR1 ENHRY and CDR2 SYGVKD come from the germline V gene. CDR3 sequence reads: CAISEPMSSYEQYF. The CDR3 DNA reads as TGTGCCATCAGTGAGCCGATGAGCTCCTACGAGCAGTACTTC.

This clonotype was counted a few times. The rearrangement links TRBV10-2 to TRBJ1-1; D ambiguous. The CDR3 consists of 15 residues. Germline values: CDR1 WSHSY, CDR2 SAAADI. V was trimmed by 2 bases and J by 1 base, leaving 11 bases between them. The CDR3 sequence: CASSEPGRANTEAFF. As DNA, the CDR3 is TGCGCCAGCAGTGAGCCTGGACGGGCGAACACTGAAGCTTTCTTT.

This clonotype has a handful of counts. The chain is built from TRBV11-2 and TRBJ2-1; TRBD2 aligns across 11 bases. With the DNA end fitting TRBJ2-7 better, the J assignment may be wrong. Germline V CDR1 and CDR2: SGHAT, FQNNGV. The length of the CDR3 is 20 residues. CDR3 coding DNA: TGTGCCAGCAGCTTAGCTGCAGGGCTGGGTAGCGGGAGGGCCTACAATGAGCAGTACTTC. As protein: CASSLAAGLGSGRAYNEQYF.

The J gene is TRBJ2-1, the V gene TRBV7-9, with D hard to call. The CDR3 loop spans 12 amino acids. Germline CDR1 and CDR2: SEHNR and FQNEAQ (reference sequence). Deletions cut 1 base from V and 9 bases from J, with 7 bases between. The CDR3 DNA reads as TGTGCCAGCAGCTTAGTCCCGGGTGAGCAGTTCTTC. Its protein product is CASSLVPGEQFF.

The chain joins TRBV11-2 to TRBJ2-2; the D gene is possibly TRBD2 (6 bases). The CDR3 length is 17 residues. Trimming pared 6 bases from V and 5 bases from J, leaving 22 bases between. Per the germline V gene, CDR1 is SGHAT and CDR2 is FQNNGV. The DNA of the CDR3 is TGTGCCAGCAGGGCCCCCCAAGGATGGGGACTTACCGGGGAGCTGTTTTTT. Translated, it gives CASRAPQGWGLTGELFF.

The CDR3 is CASSPPGKDEQFF. The CDR3 nucleotides read TGTGCCAGCAGCCCCCCCGGGAAGGATGAGCAGTTCTTC. V is TRBV6-1 and J is TRBJ2-1; tentatively, D is TRBD2 (5 bases). In germline, CDR1 is MNHNS, CDR2 SASEGT. The V and J ends lost 6 bases and 8 bases respectively, with 14 bases between them. This CDR3 has 13 residues.

This clonotype was detected ten times or more. The junction shows a germline mismatch at one end, possibly a read error. V and J are TRBV12-3 or TRBV12-4 and TRBJ2-1; the match to TRBD2 covers 10 bases. The CDR3 spans 15 residues. As DNA, the CDR3 is TGCGCCAGCAGACCTAGCGGGAGCTCCTACAATGAGCAGTTCTTC. It specifies CASRPSGSSYNEQFF.

The sample holds many counts of this clonotype. The rearrangement uses TRBV2 and TRBJ2-5; D not resolved. The V gene's germline CDR1 is SNHLY and CDR2 FYNNEI. The length of the CDR3 is 12 residues. V lost 4 bases and J lost 4, with 7 bases in between. CDR3 sequence (DNA): TGTGCCAGCAGTGGACAACGAGAGACCCAGTACTTC. Translating it yields CASSGQRETQYF. Using reference TRBV2 and TRBJ2-5 for the parts outside the CDR3, the full variable domain is EPEVTQTPSHQVTQMGQEVILRCVPISNHLYFYWYRQILGQKVEFLVSFYNNEISEKSEIFDDQFSVERPDGSNFTLKIRSTKLEDSAMYFCASSGQRETQYFGPGTRLLVL.

In its sample, this clonotype was seen many times. CDR3 bases: TGTGCCAGCAGTATCCGGGACAGAAACTACGAGCAGTACTTC. It codes for CASSIRDRNYEQYF. The chain combines TRBV6-2 or TRBV6-3 with TRBJ2-7, with 7 positions matching TRBD1. V gave up 5 bases and J gave up 3 bases; unmatched junction bases: 7. CDR3 size: 14 residues. Germline CDR1 is MNHEY and CDR2 is SVGEGT.

Only a few counts were recorded for this clonotype. The CDR3 is CASSLGGYGNTIYF. The CDR3 region has the DNA TGTGCCAGCAGCTTAGGGGGTTACGGAAACACCATATATTTT. The chain links TRBV7-2 to TRBJ1-3; D is ambiguous. CDR1 is SGHTA and CDR2 is FQGNSA in the germline V gene. The CDR3 contains 14 residues. V was shortened by 1 base and J by 4 bases, with 8 bases between the two germline ends.

This clonotype was detected once. The chain uses TRBV6-2 or TRBV6-3 and TRBJ2-3, with D perhaps matching TRBD1 or TRBD2 (5 bases each). This CDR3 spans 15 amino acids. V was pared by 8 bases and J by 0 bases, with 15 bases between. Germline V CDR1 and CDR2: MNHEY, SVGEGT. The CDR3 protein is CASGRHRQSTDTQYF. CDR3 bases: TGTGCCAGCGGGAGACATCGACAGAGCACAGATACGCAGTATTTT.

This clonotype was found many times. This chain joins TRBV7-9 and TRBJ1-2; no definite D call. Germline-derived CDR1 and CDR2 are SEHNR and FQNEAQ (reference sequence). There are 13 residues in the CDR3. The ends were cut back, 5 bases at V and 8 bases at J, with 15 bases in the middle. CDR3 sequence reads: CASSGPLQKGYTF. The CDR3 DNA reads TGTGCCAGCAGCGGGCCCCTCCAGAAAGGCTACACCTTC.

This clonotype was seen a few times. This chain joins TRBV12-3 or TRBV12-4 and TRBJ2-7, with 8 bases that match TRBD1. Unmatched junction bases numbered 10, after V lost 2 bases and J lost 7 bases. The CDR3 is 15 amino acids. The CDR3 nucleotides read TGTGCCAGCAGTTTAAACACAGGGGGAAATGGAGAGCAGTACTTC. Protein sequence: CASSLNTGGNGEQYF.

Many counts were recorded for this clonotype. This chain uses TRBV11-2 with TRBJ2-3; no clear D gene. The CDR3 has 11 amino acids. The germline V and J ends were trimmed by 5 bases and 8 bases, with 8 bases remaining between them. The V gene's germline CDR1 is SGHAT and CDR2 FQNNGV. The CDR3, as DNA: TGTGCCAGCAGCCCATATAGTACGCAGTATTTT. It encodes CASSPYSTQYF.

This clonotype showed up many times. This chain uses TRBV10-3 with TRBJ1-5; D may be TRBD1 (5 bases). The CDR3 spans 14 residues. Per the germline V gene, CDR1 is ENHRY and CDR2 is SYGVKD. The V gene lost 3 bases and the J gene lost 5 bases, with 11 bases spanning the gap. In DNA, the CDR3 is TGTGCCATCAGTGATGGGGACGGATATCAGCCCCAGCATTTT. It codes for CAISDGDGYQPQHF.

This clonotype was seen at least ten times. The V gene is TRBV27, the J gene TRBJ2-7; D might be TRBD2 (6 bases). Looked up from germline, CDR1 is MNHEY and CDR2 is SMNVEV (reference sequence). V was trimmed by 5 bases and J by 3 bases, leaving 11 bases between them. This CDR3 is built from 13 residues. Here the CDR3 reads CASSPAGGYEQYF. CDR3 nucleotides: TGTGCCAGCAGTCCCGCCGGGGGCTACGAGCAGTACTTC.

The chain couples TRBV6-9 to TRBJ2-7; no reliable D call. Looked up from germline, CDR1 is MNHGY and CDR2 is SVAAGI. Between the trimmed V and J ends, which lost 3 bases and 6 bases, there was a span of 9 bases. The CDR3 spans 12 residues. CDR3 region: CASSYGPTEQYF. The CDR3 coding sequence is TGTGCCAGCAGTTACGGTCCTACCGAGCAGTACTTC.

The sample holds a few counts of this clonotype. The chain has TRBV5-1 and TRBJ2-5; 10 bases align to TRBD2. Trimming cost V 7 bases and J 1 base; bases outside gene matches: 4. This CDR3 has 14 residues. CDR1 is SGHRS and CDR2 is YFSETQ in the germline V gene. CDR3 coding DNA: TGCGCCAGCCGGAAGCGGGAGGGCCAAGAGACCCAGTACTTC. This sequence encodes CASRKREGQETQYF.

The chain couples TRBV6-1 to TRBJ2-1; 10 bases align to TRBD1. The V segment lost 7 bases and the J segment 8 bases; nucleotides outside the gene matches: 8. The germline V gene has CDR1 MNHNS and CDR2 SASEGT. The CDR3 consists of 14 residues. CDR3 DNA: TGTGCCAGCAATCCGGGACAGGGGACTGATGAGCAGTTCTTC. This translates into CASNPGQGTDEQFF.

This clonotype has ten or more counts. The chain is built from TRBV12-3 or TRBV12-4 and TRBJ1-5; D gene uncertain. With 1 base removed from V and 0 bases from J, the gap between germline ends came to 16 bases. The CDR3 length is 18 residues. CDR3 nucleotides: TGTGCCAGCAGTTTAGACTGGGATCAGGCTTATAGCAATCAGCCCCAGCATTTT. The encoded protein is CASSLDWDQAYSNQPQHF.

This clonotype was observed a handful of times. The rearrangement links TRBV11-2 to TRBJ2-7, with D possibly matching TRBD1 (6 bases). Per the germline V gene, CDR1 is SGHAT and CDR2 is FQNNGV. Trimming removed 5 bases from V and 4 bases from J, with 12 bases in between. This CDR3 region has 13 residues. The CDR3 coding sequence is TGTGCCAGCAGCCAACTCAGGGGATACGAGCAGTACTTC. Translating gives CASSQLRGYEQYF.

This clonotype came up many times. The chain is built from TRBV28 and TRBJ2-7; possibly TRBD1 or TRBD2 for D (5 bases each). V shed 6 bases and J shed 6 bases, with 15 bases lying between them. Germline lookup yields CDR1 MDHEN and CDR2 SYDVKM. The CDR3 contains 13 residues. As DNA, the CDR3 is TGTGCCAGCAGCGCCGGGGCCCTTTTCGAGCAGTACTTC. Its protein product is CASSAGALFEQYF.

This clonotype has a count of ten or more. This rearrangement joins TRBV30 to TRBJ1-3; a possible D gene is TRBD1 (5 bases). V lost 4 bases, J lost 4 bases, and 14 bases lay in between. This CDR3 region has 14 residues. Germline assignment: CDR1 GTSNPN and CDR2 SVGIG (reference sequence). In nucleotides, the CDR3 is TGTGCCTGGACAGGGCAGCCGCTGGGAAACACCATATATTTT. Its translation: CAWTGQPLGNTIYF. Supplemented by reference TRBV30 and TRBJ1-3, the full variable domain reads SQTIHQWPATLVQPVGSPLSLECTVEGTSNPNLYWYRQAAGRGLQLLFYSVGIGQISSEVPQNLSASRPQDRQFILSSKKLLLSDSGFYLCAWTGQPLGNTIYFGEGSWLTVV.